The T cell receptor beta chain under discussion was sequenced for a study of CXCR3-negative and CXCR3-positive naive CD8 T cells. The study's findings and limits: Both of the naive subsets showed about the same high diversity, but memory CD8+ cells had much less. Greater hydrophobicity was found in TRB CDR3s of CXCR3-positive naive cells than of CXCR3-negative naive cells.

The CDR3 consists of 15 residues. Per germline, CDR1 SGHAT and CDR2 FQNNGV. 5' RACE that incorporated UMI labels was used to prepare the TRB cDNA libraries. Each CDR3 protein gets one entry in TCRdb, which reprocessed the 5' RACE reads and gives no DNA. The listing records 120,000 to 150,000 distinct CDR3 sequences. Of note for this clonotype: Its antigen remains unknown.

The chain combines TRBV11-2 with TRBJ2-5; TCRdb calls TRBD1, which cannot be checked without DNA. This receptor was identified in a human donor in good health. Some clones in this sample may be carry-over from other donors' samples. Material for sequencing was naive CXCR3+ CD8+ T cells from blood. Subset denoted: CD45RO-CCR7+CD27+CD95- naive CD8+ T cells expressing CXCR3 (TNR3+). The CDR3 reads CASSPVRLAPWPQYF.